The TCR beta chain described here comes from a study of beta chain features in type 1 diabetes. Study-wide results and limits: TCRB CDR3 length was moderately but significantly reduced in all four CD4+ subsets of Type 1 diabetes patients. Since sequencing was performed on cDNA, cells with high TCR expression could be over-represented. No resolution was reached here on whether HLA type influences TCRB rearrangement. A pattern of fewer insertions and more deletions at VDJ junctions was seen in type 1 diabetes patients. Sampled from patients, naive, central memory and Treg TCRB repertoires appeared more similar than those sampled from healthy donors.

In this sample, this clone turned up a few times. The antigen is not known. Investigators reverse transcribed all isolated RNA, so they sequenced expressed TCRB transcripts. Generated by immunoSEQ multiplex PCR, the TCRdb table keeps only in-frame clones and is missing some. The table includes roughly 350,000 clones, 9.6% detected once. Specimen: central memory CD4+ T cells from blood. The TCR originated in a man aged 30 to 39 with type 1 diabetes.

The CDR3 is CGTVGQGAYYGYTF. In nucleotides, the CDR3 is TGTGGGACAGTTGGACAGGGGGCGTACTATGGCTACACCTTC. The chain recombines TRBV28 with TRBJ1-2; TRBD1 matches 11 bases. This CDR3 has 14 amino acids. Germline V gives CDR1 MDHEN, CDR2 SYDVKM.